This TCR beta chain was captured in a study of blood T cells in healthy people across ages. Study information: Researchers report that template switching captured about one barcoded beta molecule per two T cells.

Study results and caveats: Researchers report that TCR beta diversity correlated strongly with naive T cell percentage.

As concerns this clonotype: Its antigen is currently unknown.

The CDR3 has 11 residues. V lost 5 bases and J lost 10; bases outside the gene matches: 4. Germline lookup yields CDR1 SGHAT and CDR2 FQNNGV. A second PCR of about 7 to 12 cycles used a sample-barcoded 5' primer and a J-beta primer mix. TCRdb re-analysed the 5' RACE reads in MiXCR, keeping a single row per CDR3 protein. The sample contains around 990,000 distinct CDR3 sequences, 30% to 40% of which appear only once. The chain joins TRBV11-2 to TRBJ1-2, with TRBD1 identical over 7 bases. This receptor was identified in a young man in good health. Specimen: blood. CDR3 amino acids: CASSVGTAYTF. CDR3 DNA: TGTGCCAGCAGCGTAGGGACAGCCTACACCTTC.